The 3 T cell receptor beta chains reported below all come from one sample, sequenced in a study of breast tumors, draining lymph nodes, adjacent tissues. MiXCR was run by TCRdb on the multiplex PCR reads, yielding one entry per CDR3 protein. The sample carries about 220,000 distinct CDR3 sequences, less than 40% recorded once. Samples came from axillary lymph nodes draining the breast cancer. The sample was axillary lymph node tissue. Receptor source: a female donor with breast cancer. Some clones in this sample may be carry-over from other donors' samples.

The J gene is TRBJ2-1, the V gene TRBV24-1, with 15 bases that match TRBD2. This CDR3 spans 18 amino acids. J was trimmed by 6 bases and V by 5 bases; bases with no gene match: 10. Germline CDR1 is KGHDR and CDR2 is SFDVKD. The CDR3 reads CATSGRSGTSGGSNEQFF. The CDR3 DNA reads TGTGCCACCAGTGGCAGGTCCGGGACTAGCGGGGGGTCCAATGAGCAGTTCTTC.

There are many counts of this clonotype. The V gene is TRBV3-1, the J gene TRBJ1-4; 7 bases are shared with TRBD1. Trimming removed 1 base from V and 4 bases from J; junction bases left unmatched: 6. Germline values: CDR1 LGHDT, CDR2 YNNKEL (reference sequence). This CDR3 region has 16 residues. In DNA form, the CDR3 reads TGTGCCAGCAGCCAAGTTCTCGGGACAGATAATGAAAAACTGTTTTTT. Translating it yields CASSQVLGTDNEKLFF.

This clonotype was detected many times. The rearrangement joins TRBV7-9 to TRBJ1-5; possible D gene TRBD1, 6 bases. Trimming left V 6 bases short and J 1 base short, with 13 bases between. CDR3 length: 15 amino acids. The germline gives CDR1 SEHNR, CDR2 FQNEAQ (reference sequence). The CDR3 nucleotides are TGTGCCAGCAGATTGGGACATTACAGCAATCAGCCCCAGCATTTT. Its protein product is CASRLGHYSNQPQHF. Full variable domain (outside the CDR3, taken from reference TRBV7-9 and TRBJ1-5): DTGVSQNPRHKITKRGQNVTFRCDPISEHNRLYWYRQTLGQGPEFLTYFQNEAQLEKSRLLSDRFSAERPKGSFSTLEIQRTEQGDSAMYLCASRLGHYSNQPQHFGDGTRLSIL.